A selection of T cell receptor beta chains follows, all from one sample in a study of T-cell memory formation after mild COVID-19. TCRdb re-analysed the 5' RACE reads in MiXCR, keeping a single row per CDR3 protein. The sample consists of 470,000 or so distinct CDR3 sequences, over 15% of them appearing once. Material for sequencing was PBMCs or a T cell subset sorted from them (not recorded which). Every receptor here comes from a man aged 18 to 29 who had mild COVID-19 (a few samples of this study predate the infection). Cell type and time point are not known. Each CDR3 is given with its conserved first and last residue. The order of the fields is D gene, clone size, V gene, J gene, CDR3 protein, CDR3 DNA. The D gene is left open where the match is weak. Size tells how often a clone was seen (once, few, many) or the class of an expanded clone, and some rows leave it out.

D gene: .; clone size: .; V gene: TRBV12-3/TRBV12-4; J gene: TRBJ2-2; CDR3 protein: CASSRFVGSGELFF; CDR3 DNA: TGTGCCAGCAGCAGATTCGTGGGCTCCGGGGAGCTGTTTTTT
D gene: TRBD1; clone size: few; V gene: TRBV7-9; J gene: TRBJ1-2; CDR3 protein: CASSFGTGKYGYTF; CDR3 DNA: TGTGCCAGCAGCTTTGGGACAGGGAAGTATGGCTACACCTTC
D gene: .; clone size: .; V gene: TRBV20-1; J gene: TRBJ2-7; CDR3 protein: CSVTQGRYEQYF; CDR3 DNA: TGCAGTGTCACACAGGGCCGTTACGAGCAGTACTTC
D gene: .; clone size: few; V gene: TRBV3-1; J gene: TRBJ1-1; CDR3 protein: CASSQAMGGTEAFF; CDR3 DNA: TGTGCCAGCAGCCAAGCGATGGGGGGCACTGAAGCTTTCTTT
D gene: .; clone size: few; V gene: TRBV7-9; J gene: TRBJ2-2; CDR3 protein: CASSLPFQEAGELFF; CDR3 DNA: TGTGCCAGCAGCCTCCCTTTTCAGGAGGCCGGGGAGCTGTTTTTT
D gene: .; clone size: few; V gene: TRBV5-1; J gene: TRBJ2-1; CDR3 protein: CASSPAGASYNEQFF; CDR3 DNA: TGCGCCAGCAGCCCGGCGGGGGCGTCCTACAATGAGCAGTTCTTC
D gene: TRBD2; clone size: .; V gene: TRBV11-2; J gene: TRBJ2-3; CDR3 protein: CASSSGLAGGSAQYF; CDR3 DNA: TGTGCCAGCAGCTCGGGACTAGCGGGGGGGTCGGCGCAGTATTTT
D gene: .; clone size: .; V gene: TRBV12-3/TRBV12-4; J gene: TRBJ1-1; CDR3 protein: CASTPLIGAFF; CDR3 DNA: TGTGCCAGCACCCCTCTCATCGGGGCTTTCTTT
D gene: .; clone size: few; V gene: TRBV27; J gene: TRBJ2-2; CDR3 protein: CASSTRRGPGELFF; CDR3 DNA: TGTGCCAGCAGCACACGCAGGGGTCCCGGGGAGCTGTTTTTT
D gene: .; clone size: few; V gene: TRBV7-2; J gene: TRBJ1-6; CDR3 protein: CASSLFEGLASPLHF; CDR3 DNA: TGTGCCAGCAGCTTATTTGAGGGGCTGGCGTCACCCCTCCACTTT
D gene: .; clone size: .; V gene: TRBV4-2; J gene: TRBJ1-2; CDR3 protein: CASSPGGGYTF; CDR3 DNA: TGTGCCAGCAGCCCGGGGGGTGGCTACACCTTC
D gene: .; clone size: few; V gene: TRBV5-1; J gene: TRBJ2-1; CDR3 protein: CASGADSSYNEQFF; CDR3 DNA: TGCGCCAGCGGGGCGGATAGCTCCTACAATGAGCAGTTCTTC
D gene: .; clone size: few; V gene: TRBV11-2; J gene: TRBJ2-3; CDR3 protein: CASSLLRAGTDTQYF; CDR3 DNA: TGTGCCAGCAGCTTACTTCGAGCGGGCACAGATACGCAGTATTTT
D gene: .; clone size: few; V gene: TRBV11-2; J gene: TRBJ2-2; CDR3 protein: CASSLEQANTGELFF; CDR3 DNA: TGTGCCAGCAGCTTGGAGCAGGCGAACACCGGGGAGCTGTTTTTT
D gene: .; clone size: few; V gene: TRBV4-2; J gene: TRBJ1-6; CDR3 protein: CASSHGDGNSPLHF; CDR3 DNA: TGTGCCAGCAGCCATGGGGACGGGAATTCACCCCTCCACTTT
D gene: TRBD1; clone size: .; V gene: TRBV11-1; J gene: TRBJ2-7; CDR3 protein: CASSRGTVTYEQYF; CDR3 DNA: TGTGCCAGCAGCCGAGGGACAGTAACCTACGAGCAGTACTTC
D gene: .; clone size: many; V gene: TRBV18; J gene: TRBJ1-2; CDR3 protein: CASSPTTGNYGYTF; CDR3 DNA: TGTGCCAGCTCACCGACGACGGGGAACTATGGCTACACCTTC
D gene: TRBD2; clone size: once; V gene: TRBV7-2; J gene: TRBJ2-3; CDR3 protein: CASSPTRGSDTQYF; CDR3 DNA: TGTGCCAGCAGCCCGACGCGGGGGTCAGATACGCAGTATTTT
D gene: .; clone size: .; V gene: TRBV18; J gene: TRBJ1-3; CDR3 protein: CASSPLAGSDGNTIYF; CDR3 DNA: TGTGCCAGCTCACCCCTTGCTGGGTCAGATGGAAACACCATATATTTT
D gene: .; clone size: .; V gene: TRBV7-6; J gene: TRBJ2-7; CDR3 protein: CASSPLTAYEQYF; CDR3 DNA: TGTGCCAGCAGCCCGCTCACGGCCTACGAGCAGTACTTC
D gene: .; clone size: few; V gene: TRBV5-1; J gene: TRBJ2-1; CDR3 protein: CASSATGAYNEQFF; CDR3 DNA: TGCGCCAGCAGCGCAACCGGGGCCTACAATGAGCAGTTCTTC
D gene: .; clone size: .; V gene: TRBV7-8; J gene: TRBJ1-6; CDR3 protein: CASSFRTNSPLHF; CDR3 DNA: TGTGCCAGCAGCTTTAGGACCAATTCACCCCTCCACTTT
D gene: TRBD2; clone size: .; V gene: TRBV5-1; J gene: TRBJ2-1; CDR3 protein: CASSSPSGGTNEQFF; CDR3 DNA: TGCGCCAGCAGCTCCCCTAGCGGGGGGACGAATGAGCAGTTCTTC
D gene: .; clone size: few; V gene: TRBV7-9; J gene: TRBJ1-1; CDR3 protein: CASTVMGPVTEAFF; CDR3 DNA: TGTGCCAGCACCGTCATGGGACCCGTGACTGAAGCTTTCTTT
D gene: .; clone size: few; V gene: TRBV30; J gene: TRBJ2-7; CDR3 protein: CAWSGRAASYEQYF; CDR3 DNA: TGTGCCTGGTCGGGACGGGCGGCCTCCTACGAGCAGTACTTC
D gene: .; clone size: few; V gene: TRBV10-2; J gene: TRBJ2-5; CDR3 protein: CASSDGWGQEETQYF; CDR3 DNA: TGCGCCAGCAGTGATGGTTGGGGGCAAGAAGAGACCCAGTACTTC
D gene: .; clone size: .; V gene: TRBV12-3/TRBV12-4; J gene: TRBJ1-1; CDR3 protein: CASRPRYIPNTEAFF; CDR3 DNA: TGTGCCAGCAGGCCAAGGTACATTCCGAACACTGAAGCTTTCTTT
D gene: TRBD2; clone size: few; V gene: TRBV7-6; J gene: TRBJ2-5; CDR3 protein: CASSGLAGVETQYF; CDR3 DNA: TGTGCCAGCAGCGGACTAGCGGGGGTTGAGACCCAGTACTTC
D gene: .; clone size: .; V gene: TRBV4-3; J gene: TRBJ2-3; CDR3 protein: CASSQGYSTDTQYF; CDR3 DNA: TGCGCCAGCAGCCAGGGGTACAGCACAGATACGCAGTATTTT
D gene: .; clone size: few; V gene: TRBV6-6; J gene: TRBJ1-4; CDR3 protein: CASSEPQGANEKLFF; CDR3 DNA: TGTGCCAGCAGTGAGCCACAGGGAGCTAATGAAAAACTGTTTTTT
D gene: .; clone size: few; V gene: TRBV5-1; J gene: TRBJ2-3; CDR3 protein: CASSSWGGNTDTQYF; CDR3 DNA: TGCGCCAGCAGCTCCTGGGGCGGCAACACAGATACGCAGTATTTT
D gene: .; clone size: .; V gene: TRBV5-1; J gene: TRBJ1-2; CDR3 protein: CASSPRRTPGWGYTF; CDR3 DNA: TGCGCCAGCAGCCCCCGACGGACGCCGGGATGGGGCTACACCTTC
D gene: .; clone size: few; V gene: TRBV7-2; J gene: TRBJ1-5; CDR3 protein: CASSIQGNSNQPQHF; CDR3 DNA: TGTGCCAGCAGCATTCAGGGAAATAGCAATCAGCCCCAGCATTTT
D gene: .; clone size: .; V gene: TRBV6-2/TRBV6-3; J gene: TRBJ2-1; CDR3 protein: CASSYLRYNEQFF; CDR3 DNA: TGTGCCAGCAGTTACTTGAGATACAATGAGCAGTTCTTC
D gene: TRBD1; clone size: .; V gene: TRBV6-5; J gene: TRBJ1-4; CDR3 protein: CASRRTGTGVNEKLFF; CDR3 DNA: TGTGCCAGCAGGAGAACCGGGACAGGGGTTAATGAAAAACTGTTTTTT
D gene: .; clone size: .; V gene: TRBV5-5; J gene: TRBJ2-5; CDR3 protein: CASSFSEEETQYF; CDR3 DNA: TGTGCCAGCAGCTTCTCCGAAGAAGAGACCCAGTACTTC
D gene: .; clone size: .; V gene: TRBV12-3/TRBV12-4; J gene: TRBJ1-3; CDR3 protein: CASSFISYLQGNTIYF; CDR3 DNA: TGTGCCAGCAGTTTCATCAGTTATCTACAGGGAAACACCATATATTTT
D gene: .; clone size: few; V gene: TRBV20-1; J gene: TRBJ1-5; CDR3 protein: CSARSGAEIQPQHF; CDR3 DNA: TGCAGTGCTAGAAGTGGTGCGGAGATCCAGCCCCAGCATTTT
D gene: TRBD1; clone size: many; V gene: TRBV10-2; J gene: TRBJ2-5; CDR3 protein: CASRTGASRYAVETQYF; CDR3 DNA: TGCGCCAGCAGAACAGGGGCGAGCCGTTATGCAGTGGAGACCCAGTACTTC
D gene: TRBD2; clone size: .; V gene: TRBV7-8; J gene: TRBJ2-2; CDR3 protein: CASSFSGGAGTGELFF; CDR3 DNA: TGTGCCAGCAGCTTTAGCGGGGGGGCCGGTACCGGGGAGCTGTTTTTT
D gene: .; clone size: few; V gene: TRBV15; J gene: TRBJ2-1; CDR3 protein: CATSLLAGGYNEQFF; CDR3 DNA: TGTGCCACCAGCCTTCTAGCTGGAGGGTACAATGAGCAGTTCTTC
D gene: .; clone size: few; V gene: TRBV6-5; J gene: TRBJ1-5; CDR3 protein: CASSYLGGSNQPQHF; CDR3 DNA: TGTGCCAGCAGTTACCTCGGGGGTAGCAATCAGCCCCAGCATTTT
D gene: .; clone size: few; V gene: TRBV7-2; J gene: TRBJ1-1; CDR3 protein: CASSRDRRDTEAFF; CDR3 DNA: TGTGCCAGCAGCCGAGACAGGCGTGACACTGAAGCTTTCTTT